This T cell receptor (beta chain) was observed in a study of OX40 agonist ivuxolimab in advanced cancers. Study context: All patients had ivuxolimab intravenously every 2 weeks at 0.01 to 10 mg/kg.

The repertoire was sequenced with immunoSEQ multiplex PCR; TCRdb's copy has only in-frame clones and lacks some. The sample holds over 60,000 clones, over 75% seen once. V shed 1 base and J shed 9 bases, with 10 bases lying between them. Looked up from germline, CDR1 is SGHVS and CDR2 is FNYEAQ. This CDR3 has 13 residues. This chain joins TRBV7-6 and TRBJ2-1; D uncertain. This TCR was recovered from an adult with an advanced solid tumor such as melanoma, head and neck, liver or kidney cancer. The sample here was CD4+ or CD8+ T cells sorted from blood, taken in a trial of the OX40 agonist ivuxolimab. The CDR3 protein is CASSLVMVGEQFF. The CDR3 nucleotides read TGTGCCAGCAGCTTAGTCATGGTAGGTGAGCAGTTCTTC.